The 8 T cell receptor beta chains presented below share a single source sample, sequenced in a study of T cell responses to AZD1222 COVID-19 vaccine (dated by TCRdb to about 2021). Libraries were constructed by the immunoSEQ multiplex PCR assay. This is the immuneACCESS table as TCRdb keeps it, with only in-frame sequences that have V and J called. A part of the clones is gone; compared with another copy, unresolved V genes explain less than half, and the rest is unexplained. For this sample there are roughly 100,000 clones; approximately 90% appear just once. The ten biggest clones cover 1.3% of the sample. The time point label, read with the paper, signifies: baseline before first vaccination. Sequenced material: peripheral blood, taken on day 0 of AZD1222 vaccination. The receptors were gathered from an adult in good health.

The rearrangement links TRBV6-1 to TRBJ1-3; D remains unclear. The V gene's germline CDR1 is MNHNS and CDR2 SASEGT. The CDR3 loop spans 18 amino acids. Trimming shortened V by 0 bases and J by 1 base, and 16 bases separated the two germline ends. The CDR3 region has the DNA TGTGCCAGCAGTGAAGCGACCATCGGACGGATTTCTGGAAACACCATATATTTT. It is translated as CASSEATIGRISGNTIYF.

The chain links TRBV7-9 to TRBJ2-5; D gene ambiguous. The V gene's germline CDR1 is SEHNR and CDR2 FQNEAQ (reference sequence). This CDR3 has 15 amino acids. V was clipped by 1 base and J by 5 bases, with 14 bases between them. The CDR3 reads CASSLVGSSQETQYF. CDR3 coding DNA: TGTGCCAGCAGCTTAGTAGGGTCCTCTCAGGAGACCCAGTACTTC.

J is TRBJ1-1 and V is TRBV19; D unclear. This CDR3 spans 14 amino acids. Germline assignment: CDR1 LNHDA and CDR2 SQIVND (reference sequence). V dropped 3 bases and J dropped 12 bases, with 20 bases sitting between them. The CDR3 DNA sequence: TGTGCCAGTAGTATCCTTGGAGGCTTTTACGGGTCTTTCTTT. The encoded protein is CASSILGGFYGSFF.

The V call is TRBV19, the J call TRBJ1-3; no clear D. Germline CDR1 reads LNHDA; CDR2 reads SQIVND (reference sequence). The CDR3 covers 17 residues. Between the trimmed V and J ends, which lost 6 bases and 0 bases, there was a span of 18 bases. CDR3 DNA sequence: TGTGCCAGTAGCCGACGGCGGCCCCACTTCTCTGGAAACACCATATATTTT. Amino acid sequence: CASSRRRPHFSGNTIYF.

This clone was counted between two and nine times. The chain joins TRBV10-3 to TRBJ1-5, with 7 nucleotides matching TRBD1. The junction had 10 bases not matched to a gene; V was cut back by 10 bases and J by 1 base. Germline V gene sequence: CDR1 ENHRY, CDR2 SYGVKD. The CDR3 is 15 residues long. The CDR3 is CATQTGAGSNQPQHF. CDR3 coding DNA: TGTGCCACGCAAACAGGGGCTGGGAGCAATCAGCCCCAGCATTTT.

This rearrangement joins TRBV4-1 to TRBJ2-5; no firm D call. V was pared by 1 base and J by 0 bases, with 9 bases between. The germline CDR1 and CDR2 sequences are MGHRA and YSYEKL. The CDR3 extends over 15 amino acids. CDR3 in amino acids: CASSQVSEYQETQYF. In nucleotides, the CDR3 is TGCGCCAGCAGCCAAGTTTCGGAGTACCAAGAGACCCAGTACTTC.

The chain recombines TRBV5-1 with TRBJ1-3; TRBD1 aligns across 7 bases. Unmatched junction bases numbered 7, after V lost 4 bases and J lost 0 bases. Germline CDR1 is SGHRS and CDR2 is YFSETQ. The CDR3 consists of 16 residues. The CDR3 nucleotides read TGCGCCAGCAGCCTGGCTGGGACAGCCTCTGGAAACACCATATATTTT. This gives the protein CASSLAGTASGNTIYF.

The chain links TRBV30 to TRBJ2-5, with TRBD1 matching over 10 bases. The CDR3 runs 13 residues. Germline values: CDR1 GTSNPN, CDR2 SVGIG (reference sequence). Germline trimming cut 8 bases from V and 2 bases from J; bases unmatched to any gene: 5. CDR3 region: CAASDRGQETQYF. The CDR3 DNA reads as TGTGCCGCTTCGGACAGGGGGCAAGAGACCCAGTACTTC. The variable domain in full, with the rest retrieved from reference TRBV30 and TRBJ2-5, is SQTIHQWPATLVQPVGSPLSLECTVEGTSNPNLYWYRQAAGRGLQLLFYSVGIGQISSEVPQNLSASRPQDRQFILSSKKLLLSDSGFYLCAASDRGQETQYFGPGTRLLVL.